The clone carrying this TCR beta chain appeared a single time. Its matching antigen is unknown. From germline, CDR1 is SGDLS and CDR2 YYNGEE. This CDR3 is built from 15 residues. With V trimmed by 7 bases and J by 1 base, 6 bases remained unmatched. This entry comes from a study of shared clonotypes between healthy human individuals. The study's findings and limits: Some clonotypes were shared by all four sorted-subset donors, while others were not shared. The non-shared ones had lower generation probabilities than the shared ones.

Deep-level settings were used for running the assay. On sorted subsets, replicate PCRs used 150 to 250 ng DNA, or about 33,000 T cell genomes. As handled by the study authors: ImmunoSEQ output held junction-only sequences without quality scores, so filtering differed. Some clones are missing from TCRdb's copy, which holds only in-frame ones; the method was immunoSEQ multiplex PCR. V, J and clone size are those of that table, while D and trimming were read from the DNA. The sample carries about 2.4 million clones, approximately 94% recorded once. This sequence originates from a man aged 18 to 35 in good health. Some clones in this sample may be carry-over from other donors' samples. Sequenced input: naive CD4+ T cells from PBMCs. Stated subset: CD45RA+ positively selected. The V and J genes are TRBV9 and TRBJ1-2; 11 bases are a match to TRBD1. CDR3 nucleotide sequence: TGTGCCAGCGGGTCCGGGACAGGGGGTAACTATGGCTACACCTTC. Its protein is CASGSGTGGNYGYTF.